This TCR beta chain stems from a study of T cell changes during pregnancy in multiple sclerosis. V was trimmed by 0 bases and J by 2 bases, leaving 11 bases between them. This CDR3 comprises 15 residues. Per the germline V gene, CDR1 is MNHNS and CDR2 is SASEGT. Sequenced by immunoSEQ multiplex PCR; TCRdb stores in-frame clones only, minus some. The table records roughly 99,000 clones, approximately 90% of them present only once. This chain connects TRBV6-1 to TRBJ2-7; tentative D call: TRBD1 (6 bases). The sample consisted of peripheral blood, taken after pregnancy. The TCR comes from a female donor in good health, enrolled as a control in a pregnancy study. The CDR3 spells CASSEARQGPYEQYF. The DNA of the CDR3 is TGTGCCAGCAGTGAAGCGCGTCAGGGGCCCTACGAGCAGTACTTC.